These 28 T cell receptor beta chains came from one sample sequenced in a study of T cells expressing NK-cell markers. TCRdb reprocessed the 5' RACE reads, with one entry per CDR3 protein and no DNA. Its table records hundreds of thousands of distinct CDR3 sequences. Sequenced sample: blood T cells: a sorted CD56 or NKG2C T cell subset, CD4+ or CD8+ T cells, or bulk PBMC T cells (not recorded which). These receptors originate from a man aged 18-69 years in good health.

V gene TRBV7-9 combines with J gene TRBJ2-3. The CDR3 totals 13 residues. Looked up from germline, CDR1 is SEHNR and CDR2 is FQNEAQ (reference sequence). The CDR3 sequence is CASSPVSTDTQYF.

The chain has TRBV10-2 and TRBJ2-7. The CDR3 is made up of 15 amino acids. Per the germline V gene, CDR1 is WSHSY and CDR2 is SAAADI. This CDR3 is CASSEPKTASYEQYF.

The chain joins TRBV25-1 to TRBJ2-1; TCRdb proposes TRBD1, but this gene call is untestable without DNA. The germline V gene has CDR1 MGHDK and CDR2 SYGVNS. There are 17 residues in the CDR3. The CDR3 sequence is CASSEGGGIRSYNEQFF.

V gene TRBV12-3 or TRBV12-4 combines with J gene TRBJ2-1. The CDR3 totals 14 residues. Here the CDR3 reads CASSLGGFGNEQFF.

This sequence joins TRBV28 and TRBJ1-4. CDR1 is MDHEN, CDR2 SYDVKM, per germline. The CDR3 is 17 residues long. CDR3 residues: CASSLADPQLMKEKLFF.

The CDR3 loop reads CSARDDEQGRRAFF. This chain uses TRBV20-1 with TRBJ1-1; without DNA, the TCRdb call of TRBD1 cannot be checked. The CDR3 has 14 residues. From germline, CDR1 is DFQATT and CDR2 SNEGSKA (reference sequence).

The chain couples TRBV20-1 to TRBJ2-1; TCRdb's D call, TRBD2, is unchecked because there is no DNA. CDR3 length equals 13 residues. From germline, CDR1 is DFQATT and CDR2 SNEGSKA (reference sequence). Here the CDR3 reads CSADWLATNEQFF.

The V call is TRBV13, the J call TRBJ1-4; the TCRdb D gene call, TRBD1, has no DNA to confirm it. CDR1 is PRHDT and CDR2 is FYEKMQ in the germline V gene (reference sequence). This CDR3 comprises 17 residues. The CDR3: CASSIRGKGATNEKLFF.

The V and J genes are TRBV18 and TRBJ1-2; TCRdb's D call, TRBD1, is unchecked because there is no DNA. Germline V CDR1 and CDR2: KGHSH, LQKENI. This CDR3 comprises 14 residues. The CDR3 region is CASSAGTGGYGYTF.

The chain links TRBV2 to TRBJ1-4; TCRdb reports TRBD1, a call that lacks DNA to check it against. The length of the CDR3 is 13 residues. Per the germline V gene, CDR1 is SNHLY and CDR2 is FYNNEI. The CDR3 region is CAKSRDRDEKLFF.

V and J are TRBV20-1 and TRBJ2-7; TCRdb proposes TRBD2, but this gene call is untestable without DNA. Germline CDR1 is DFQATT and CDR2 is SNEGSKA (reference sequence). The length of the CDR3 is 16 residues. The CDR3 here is CSASRTSGGSFYEQYF.

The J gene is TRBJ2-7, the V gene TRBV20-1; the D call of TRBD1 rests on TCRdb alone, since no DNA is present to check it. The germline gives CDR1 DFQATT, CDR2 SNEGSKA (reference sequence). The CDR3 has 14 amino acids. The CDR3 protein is CSASGQGYSYEQYF.

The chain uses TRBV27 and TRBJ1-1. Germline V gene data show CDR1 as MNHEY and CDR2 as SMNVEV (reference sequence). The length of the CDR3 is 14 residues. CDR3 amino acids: CASSQELENTEAFF.

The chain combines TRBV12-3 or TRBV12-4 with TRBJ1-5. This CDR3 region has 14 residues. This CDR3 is CASTIGLPNQPQHF.

The chain's CDR3 is CASSEDQIQPQHF. This chain uses TRBV12-3 or TRBV12-4 with TRBJ1-5. The CDR3 consists of 13 residues.

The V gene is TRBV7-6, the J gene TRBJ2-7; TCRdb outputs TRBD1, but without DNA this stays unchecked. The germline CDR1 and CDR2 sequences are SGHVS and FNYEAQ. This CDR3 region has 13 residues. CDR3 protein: CASSSGLGAEQYF.

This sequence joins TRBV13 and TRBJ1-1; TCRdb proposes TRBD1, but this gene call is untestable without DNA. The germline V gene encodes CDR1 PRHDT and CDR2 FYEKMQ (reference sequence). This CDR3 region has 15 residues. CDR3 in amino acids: CASSLSQGRVSEAFF. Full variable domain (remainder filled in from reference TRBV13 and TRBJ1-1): AAGVIQSPRHLIKEKRETATLKCYPIPRHDTVYWYQQGPGQDPQFLISFYEKMQSDKGSIPDRFSAQQFSDYHSELNMSSLELGDSALYFCASSLSQGRVSEAFFGQGTRLTVV.

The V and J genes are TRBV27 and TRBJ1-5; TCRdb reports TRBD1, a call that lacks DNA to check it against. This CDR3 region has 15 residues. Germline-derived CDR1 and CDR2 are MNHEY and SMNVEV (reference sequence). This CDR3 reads CASSPRAYGNQPQHF.

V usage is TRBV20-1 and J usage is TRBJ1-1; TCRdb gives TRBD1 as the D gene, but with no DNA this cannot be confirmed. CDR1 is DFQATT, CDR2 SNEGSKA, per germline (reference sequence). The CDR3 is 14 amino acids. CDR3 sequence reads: CSASRQVGGNEAFF.

CDR3 in amino acids: CASSITRRTANPRSYEQYF. V is TRBV21-1 and J is TRBJ2-7; TCRdb reports TRBD1, a call that lacks DNA to check it against. TRBV21-1 is deemed a pseudogene. The CDR3 is 19 residues long.

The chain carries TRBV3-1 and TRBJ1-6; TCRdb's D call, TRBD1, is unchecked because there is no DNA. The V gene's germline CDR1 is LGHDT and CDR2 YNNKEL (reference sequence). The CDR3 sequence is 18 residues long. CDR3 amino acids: CASSQQVRVPKLNSPLHF.

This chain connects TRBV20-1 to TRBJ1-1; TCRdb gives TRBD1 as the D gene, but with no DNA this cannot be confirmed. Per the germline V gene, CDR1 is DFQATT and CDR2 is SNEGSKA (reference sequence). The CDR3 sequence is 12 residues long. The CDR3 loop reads CSARDGGFASFF.

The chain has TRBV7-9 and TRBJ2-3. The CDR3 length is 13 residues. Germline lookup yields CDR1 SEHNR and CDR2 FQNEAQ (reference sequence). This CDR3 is CASSSYRTDTQYF.

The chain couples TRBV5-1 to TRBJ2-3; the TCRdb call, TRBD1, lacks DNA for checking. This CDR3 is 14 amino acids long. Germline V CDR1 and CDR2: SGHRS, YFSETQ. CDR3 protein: CASRSGGGADTQYF.

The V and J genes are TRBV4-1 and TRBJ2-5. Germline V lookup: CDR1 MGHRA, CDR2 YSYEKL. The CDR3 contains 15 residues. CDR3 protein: CASSQGVRSWETQYF.

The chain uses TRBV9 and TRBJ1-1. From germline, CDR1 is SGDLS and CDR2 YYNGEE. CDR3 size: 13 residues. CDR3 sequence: CASSYTQNTEAFF.

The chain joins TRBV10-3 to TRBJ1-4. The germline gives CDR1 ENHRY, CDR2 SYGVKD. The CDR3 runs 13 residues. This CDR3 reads CATQGRTNEKLFF.

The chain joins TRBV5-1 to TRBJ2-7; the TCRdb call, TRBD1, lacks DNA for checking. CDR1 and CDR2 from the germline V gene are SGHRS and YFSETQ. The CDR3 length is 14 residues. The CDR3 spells CASSLVVSQREQYF.